This TCR beta chain derives from a study of T cell repertoires in cytomegalovirus infection. The CDR3 extends over 12 amino acids. CDR1 MNHEY and CDR2 SMNVEV come from the germline V gene (reference sequence). Trimming cost V 2 bases and J 9 bases, with 5 bases left between them. Using its own MiXCR run on the reads, TCRdb lists one record per CDR3 protein. The profile shows fewer than 250,000 distinct CDR3 sequences, roughly an eighth of them singletons. This clonotype has more than one count but fewer than ten. The source of this sequence is a human donor in good health (CMV status not recorded). Some clones in this sample may be carry-over from other donors' samples. This chain uses TRBV27 with TRBJ1-6, with no clear D. The sample was PBMCs. The CDR3 is CASSLIGSPLHF. CDR3 DNA sequence: TGTGCCAGCAGTTTAATAGGTTCACCCCTCCACTTT.